The 2 T cell receptor beta chains given below trace back to one sample, sequenced in a study of blood T cells in healthy people across ages. A second PCR, run for roughly 7 to 12 cycles, used a sample-barcoded 5' primer plus a J-beta primer mix. TCRdb itself ran the 5' RACE reads through MiXCR, one entry per CDR3 protein. The repertoire holds about 810,000 distinct CDR3 sequences, with approximately 35% as singletons. What was sequenced was blood. Receptor source: a man aged 18-30 years in good health.

This clonotype has only a few counts. The CDR3 loop is CASSHLERGVNEQFF. The CDR3 region has the DNA TGCGCCAGCAGCCATCTTGAGCGGGGGGTTAATGAGCAGTTCTTC. The chain couples TRBV4-3 to TRBJ2-1, with TRBD2 matching 9 bases. The CDR3 has 15 residues. CDR1 and CDR2 (germline): LGHNA, YSLEER. V lost 3 bases, J lost 7 bases, and 7 bases stayed unmatched.

The rearrangement links TRBV6-2 or TRBV6-3 to TRBJ2-1, with D perhaps TRBD1 (6 bases). The CDR3 consists of 13 residues. The germline CDR1 and CDR2 sequences are MNHEY and SVGEGT. V was shortened by 4 bases and J by 4 bases, with 8 bases between the two germline ends. CDR3 sequence: CASSSGEYNEQFF. The DNA of the CDR3 is TGTGCCAGCAGTTCAGGGGAGTACAATGAGCAGTTCTTC.